Listed here are 22 T cell receptor beta chains from one sample, sequenced in a study of cytomegalovirus exposure and HLA in healthy donors. The PCR was carried out with 60 Vbeta primers and 13 Jbeta primers. Profiling relied on immunoSEQ multiplex PCR, and the TCRdb table lists in-frame clones only, not all of them. The data hold some 150,000 clones, with 76% observed a single time. Sequencing input: PBMCs. Source of these receptors: a man aged 18 to 29 in good health and CMV-seronegative.

The rearrangement links TRBV5-1 to TRBJ2-1; TRBD1 is a possible D gene (6 bases). The CDR3 spans 15 residues. Deletions cut 0 bases from V and 10 bases from J, with 17 bases between. From germline, CDR1 is SGHRS and CDR2 YFSETQ. The CDR3 DNA reads TGCGCCAGCAGCTTGGCCGGGACATCTGTTGGGGAGCAGTTCTTC. Encoded protein: CASSLAGTSVGEQFF.

The rearrangement uses TRBV6-4 and TRBJ2-6; TRBD1 matches at 8 bases. The CDR3 sequence is 16 residues long. V shed 6 bases and J 2 bases; nucleotides not matched to a gene: 6. From germline, CDR1 is MRHNA and CDR2 SNTAGT. The CDR3 DNA reads as TGTGCCAGCAGAGGACAGGGTTTGACTGGGGCCAACGTCCTGACTTTC. Protein sequence: CASRGQGLTGANVLTF.

V gene TRBV19 combines with J gene TRBJ1-5; D might be TRBD1 (5 bases). This CDR3 spans 15 amino acids. Deletions cut 1 base from V and 5 bases from J, with 12 bases between. Germline values: CDR1 LNHDA, CDR2 SQIVND (reference sequence). In DNA form, the CDR3 reads TGTGCCAGTAGTATAGGTTCAGGGTCCCATCAGCCCCAGCATTTT. This codes for CASSIGSGSHQPQHF.

The chain links TRBV5-4 to TRBJ2-5, with 10 positions matching TRBD2. Per the germline V gene, CDR1 is SGHNT and CDR2 is YYREEE (reference sequence). This CDR3 spans 15 amino acids. The V gene end was trimmed by 4 bases and the J gene end by 3 bases; junction bases not matched to a gene: 6. CDR3 amino acids: CASSVGLAVKETQYF. In DNA, the CDR3 is TGTGCCAGCAGCGTTGGACTAGCGGTTAAAGAGACCCAGTACTTC.

The chain carries TRBV6-5 and TRBJ1-6, with D maybe TRBD1 (5 bases). The ends were cut back, 5 bases at V and 7 bases at J, with 15 bases in the middle. The CDR3 is 15 residues long. Germline lookup yields CDR1 MNHEY and CDR2 SVGAGI. Here the CDR3 reads CASSRVRAGNSPLHF. The CDR3 DNA is TGTGCCAGCAGTCGAGTCAGGGCGGGGAATTCACCCCTCCACTTT.

The CDR3: CASSVGGRVIYEQYF. The CDR3 bases are TGTGCCAGCAGTGTGGGTGGGAGGGTAATCTACGAGCAGTACTTC. This rearrangement joins TRBV6-1 to TRBJ2-7, with 7 bases that match TRBD2. CDR3 size: 15 residues. With V trimmed by 4 bases and J by 3 bases, 9 bases remained unmatched. Germline V gene sequence: CDR1 MNHNS, CDR2 SASEGT.

This clone was seen a handful of times. The V gene is TRBV4-1, the J gene TRBJ2-7, with D maybe TRBD2 (5 bases). The CDR3 is 15 amino acids. The V end lost 2 bases, the J end lost 1 base, and 12 bases lay between the germline ends. Germline loops: CDR1 MGHRA, CDR2 YSYEKL. The CDR3 is CASSQTRGPSYEQYF. The CDR3 region has the DNA TGCGCCAGCAGCCAAACTAGAGGGCCTTCCTACGAGCAGTACTTC.

This chain links TRBV5-1 with TRBJ2-7; 7 positions match TRBD1. The CDR3 has 13 residues. Germline CDR1 reads SGHRS; CDR2 reads YFSETQ. With V trimmed by 6 bases and J by 2 bases, 5 bases remained unmatched. The CDR3 region has the DNA TGCGCCAGCACCACGACAGGGACCTACGAGCAGTACTTC. Translation: CASTTTGTYEQYF.

This rearrangement joins TRBV5-6 to TRBJ2-3; the match to TRBD2 covers 11 bases. In germline, CDR1 is SGHDT, CDR2 YYEEEE. V was clipped by 4 bases and J by 6 bases; unmatched bases: 10. The CDR3 is 16 residues long. The DNA of the CDR3 is TGTGCCAGCAGCCTTTTACTAGCGGGGGCCGGGGATACGCAGTATTTT. Translated: CASSLLLAGAGDTQYF.

The V and J genes are TRBV27 and TRBJ2-3; 10 positions match TRBD1. This CDR3 is 19 amino acids long. The germline V gene encodes CDR1 MNHEY and CDR2 SMNVEV (reference sequence). Trimming at V came to 6 bases and at J to 3 bases, leaving 18 bases not matched to a gene. The CDR3 DNA sequence: TGTGCCAGCAGCCGACTCGACAGCGACAGGGGGCAATCGACAGATACGCAGTATTTT. Translation gives CASSRLDSDRGQSTDTQYF.

This chain connects TRBV12-5 to TRBJ1-4; 8 nucleotides align to TRBD1. The germline V gene encodes CDR1 LGHNT and CDR2 FRNRAP. The CDR3 runs to 15 residues. V lost 2 bases and J lost 10; bases outside the gene matches: 9. The CDR3 nucleotides are TGTGCTAGTGGTTTGCCCCCCGGACAGGGCGGAAAACTGTTTTTT. Translation: CASGLPPGQGGKLFF.

The V and J genes are TRBV25-1 and TRBJ1-6; D might be TRBD1 (6 bases). The CDR3 sequence is 16 residues long. Trimming took 3 bases from V and 4 from J, leaving 13 bases between them. CDR1 MGHDK and CDR2 SYGVNS come from the germline V gene. CDR3 residues: CASSEDGRGYNSPLHF. CDR3 coding DNA: TGTGCCAGCAGTGAGGACGGAAGGGGGTATAATTCACCCCTCCACTTT.

V and J are TRBV19 and TRBJ1-2; 10 nucleotides match TRBD1. The CDR3 loop spans 15 amino acids. The V segment lost 3 bases and the J segment 4 bases; nucleotides outside the gene matches: 5. Germline assignment: CDR1 LNHDA and CDR2 SQIVND (reference sequence). The CDR3 DNA reads TGTGCCAGTAGTATGGGACAGGGGACCCTCTATGGCTACACCTTC. This codes for CASSMGQGTLYGYTF.

This clone was detected only once. The chain uses TRBV6-1 and TRBJ2-6, with TRBD1 matching 7 bases. With 4 bases clipped from V and 0 bases from J, the junction kept 9 bases outside the gene matches. This CDR3 is built from 18 residues. Germline V lookup: CDR1 MNHNS, CDR2 SASEGT. CDR3 DNA sequence: TGTGCCAGCAGTGGACAGGGAGAGGGGGACTCTGGGGCCAACGTCCTGACTTTC. Translation gives CASSGQGEGDSGANVLTF.

This chain connects TRBV6-1 to TRBJ1-3, with D unclear. This CDR3 region has 15 residues. V was pared by 5 bases and J by 1 base, with 12 bases between. Germline CDR1 MNHNS, CDR2 SASEGT. CDR3 bases: TGTGCCAGCAGTACTTCCCGGGGATCTGGAAACACCATATATTTT. It yields the protein CASSTSRGSGNTIYF.

The rearrangement joins TRBV11-3 to TRBJ1-1; 7 bases are shared with TRBD1. J gave up 8 bases and V 3 bases, and 6 bases lay outside the gene matches. CDR3 length: 13 residues. Germline CDR1 is SGHNT and CDR2 is YENEEA. CDR3 coding DNA: TGTGCCAGCAGCTTCGGTTTAGGGGGCGAAGCTTTCTTT. Translated: CASSFGLGGEAFF.

The chain employs TRBV7-3 and TRBJ2-4, with a possible D match to TRBD2 (6 bases). Germline values: CDR1 SGHTA, CDR2 FQGTGA. This CDR3 has 15 amino acids. The germline V and J ends were trimmed by 1 base and 7 bases, with 14 bases remaining between them. In nucleotides, the CDR3 is TGTGCCAGCAGCTTAAGGCGGGGCATGGGTAACATTCAGTACTTC. Protein product: CASSLRRGMGNIQYF.

The rearrangement joins TRBV19 to TRBJ1-5; 11 positions match TRBD1. Germline values: CDR1 LNHDA, CDR2 SQIVND (reference sequence). CDR3 length equals 16 residues. The CDR3 coding sequence is TGTGCGACGACCATCCGGACAGGGGGCCGCAATCAGCCCCAGCATTTT. It encodes CATTIRTGGRNQPQHF.

This chain links TRBV5-1 with TRBJ1-1; D may be TRBD1 (5 bases). The germline CDR1 and CDR2 sequences are SGHRS and YFSETQ. The CDR3 is made up of 17 amino acids. V shed 1 base and J shed 0 bases, with 16 bases lying between them. Here the CDR3 DNA reads TGCGCCAGCAGCTTGTGGGGGGTCGGGGAGCTGAACACTGAAGCTTTCTTT. It is translated as CASSLWGVGELNTEAFF.

The rearrangement links TRBV6-5 to TRBJ1-6, with 7 bases matching TRBD1. Germline V gene data show CDR1 as MNHEY and CDR2 as SVGAGI. V gave up 0 bases and J gave up 9 bases; unmatched junction bases: 5. This CDR3 spans 15 amino acids. The CDR3 DNA sequence: TGTGCCAGCAGTTACTCGGGCAGGGGGAGTTCACCCCTCCACTTT. This sequence encodes CASSYSGRGSSPLHF.

This clone was detected only a few times. The conserved phenylalanine or tryptophan is not found at the CDR3 terminus, so this likely reflects a read error. It is unclear where the CDR3 begins or ends on the DNA, so no DNA is shown, and the CDR3 is as TCRdb lists it. The chain combines TRBV12-2 with TRBJ2-7; the table names TRBD2, a call not compared with the DNA. TRBV12-2 represents a pseudogene. The CDR3 is 9 amino acids in total, end residues counted. The CDR3 region is CASRTLGNL.

V gene TRBV9 combines with J gene TRBJ2-1; D is perhaps TRBD1 (5 bases). The V end lost 1 base, the J end lost 7 bases, and 15 bases lay between the germline ends. Germline loops: CDR1 SGDLS, CDR2 YYNGEE. The CDR3 runs to 15 residues. CDR3: CASSVSDARTNEQFF. The DNA of the CDR3 is TGTGCCAGCAGCGTAAGTGACGCGCGGACAAATGAGCAGTTCTTC.